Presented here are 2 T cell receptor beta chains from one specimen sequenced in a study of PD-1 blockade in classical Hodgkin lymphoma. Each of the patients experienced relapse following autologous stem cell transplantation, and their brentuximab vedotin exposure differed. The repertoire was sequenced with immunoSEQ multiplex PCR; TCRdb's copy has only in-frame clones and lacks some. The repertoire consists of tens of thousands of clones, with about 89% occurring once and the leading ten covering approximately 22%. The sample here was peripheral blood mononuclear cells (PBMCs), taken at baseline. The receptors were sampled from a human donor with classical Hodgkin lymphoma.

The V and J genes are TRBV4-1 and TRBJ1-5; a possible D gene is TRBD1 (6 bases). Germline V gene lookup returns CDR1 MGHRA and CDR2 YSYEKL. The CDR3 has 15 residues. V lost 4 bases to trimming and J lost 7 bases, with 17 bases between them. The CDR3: CASSPSWGTNQPQHF. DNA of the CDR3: TGCGCCAGCAGCCCGTCCTGGGGGACAAACCAGCCCCAGCATTTT.

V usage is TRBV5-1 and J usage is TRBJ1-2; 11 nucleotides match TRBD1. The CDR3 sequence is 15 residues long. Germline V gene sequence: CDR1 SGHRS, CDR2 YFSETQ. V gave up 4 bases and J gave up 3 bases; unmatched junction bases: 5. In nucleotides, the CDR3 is TGCGCCAGCAGCCTTGGGACAGGGGGAGACTATGGCTACACCTTC. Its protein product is CASSLGTGGDYGYTF.